The T cell receptor beta chain under discussion was sequenced for a study of read filtering for tumor transcriptome and immune sequencing. Turning to the study itself: About 8 patients were R-ISS I, 16 were R-ISS II, more than five were R-ISS III. DNase treatment preceded whole-transcriptome library preparation. Per sample, TCR-region reads ranged about 4.05 to 10.27 million by IR-seq, 85 to 1273 by RNA-seq.

This clonotype counts as medium-sized. Antigen specificity is unknown. Deletions cut 1 base from V and 0 bases from J, with 7 bases between. The CDR3 sequence is 15 residues long. CDR1 is LGHDT, CDR2 YNNKEL, per germline (reference sequence). General observations from the study: Around 85% of IR-seq clonotypes had one read, totaling roughly 3.5% of reads; RNA-seq: approximately 75% and 45%.

This library used around 400 ng RNA and molecular barcoded adaptors spanning alpha/delta and beta/gamma chains. TCRdb reprocessed the reads via MiXCR and lists one record per CDR3 protein. The table shows 20,000 to 30,000 distinct CDR3 sequences, with 20% to 25% occurring only once. This chain uses TRBV3-1 with TRBJ2-1; D is undetermined. Sequenced: a population of CD138-negative cells sorted from bone marrow. The clonotype was recovered from a donor aged 40 or older with multiple myeloma. The DNA of the CDR3 is TGTGCCAGCAGCCAAGGGGCAAGCTCCTACAATGAGCAGTTCTTC. Its protein is CASSQGASSYNEQFF.